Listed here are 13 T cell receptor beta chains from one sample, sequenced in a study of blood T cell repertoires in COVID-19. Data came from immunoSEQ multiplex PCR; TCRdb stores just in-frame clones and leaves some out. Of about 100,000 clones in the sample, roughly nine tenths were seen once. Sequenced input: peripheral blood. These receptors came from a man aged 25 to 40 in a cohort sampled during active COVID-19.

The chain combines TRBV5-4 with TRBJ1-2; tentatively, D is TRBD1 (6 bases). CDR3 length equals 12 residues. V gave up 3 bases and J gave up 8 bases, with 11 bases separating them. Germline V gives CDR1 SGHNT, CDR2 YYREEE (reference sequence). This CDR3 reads CASSWDNQGYTF. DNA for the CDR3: TGTGCCAGCAGCTGGGACAATCAGGGCTACACCTTC.

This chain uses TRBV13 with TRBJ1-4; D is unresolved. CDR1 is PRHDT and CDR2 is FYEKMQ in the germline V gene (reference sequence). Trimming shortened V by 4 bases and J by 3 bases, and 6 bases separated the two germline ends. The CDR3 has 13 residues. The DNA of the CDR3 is TGTGCCAGCAGCTCCGTCGCTAATGAAAAACTGTTTTTT. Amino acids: CASSSVANEKLFF.

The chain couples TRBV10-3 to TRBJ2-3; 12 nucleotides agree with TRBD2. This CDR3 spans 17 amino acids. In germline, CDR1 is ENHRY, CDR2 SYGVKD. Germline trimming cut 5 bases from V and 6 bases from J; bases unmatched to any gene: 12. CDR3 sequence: CAISFIASGGAGDTQYF. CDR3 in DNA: TGTGCCATCAGTTTTATCGCTAGCGGGGGGGCAGGGGATACGCAGTATTTT.

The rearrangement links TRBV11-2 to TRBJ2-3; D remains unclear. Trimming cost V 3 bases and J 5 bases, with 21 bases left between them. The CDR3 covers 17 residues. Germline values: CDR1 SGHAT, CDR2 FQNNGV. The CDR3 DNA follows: TGTGCCAGCAGCTTGAGGTCTCCGGTCGCAGAAATAGATACGCAGTATTTT. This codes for CASSLRSPVAEIDTQYF.

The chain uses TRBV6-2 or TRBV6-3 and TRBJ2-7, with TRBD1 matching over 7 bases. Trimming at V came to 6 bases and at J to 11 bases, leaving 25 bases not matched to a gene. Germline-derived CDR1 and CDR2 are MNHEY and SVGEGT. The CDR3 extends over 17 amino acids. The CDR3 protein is CASSRSPPGQTSTREYF. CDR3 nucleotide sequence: TGTGCCAGCAGCCGCTCCCCCCCGGGACAGACTTCTACGAGGGAGTACTTC.

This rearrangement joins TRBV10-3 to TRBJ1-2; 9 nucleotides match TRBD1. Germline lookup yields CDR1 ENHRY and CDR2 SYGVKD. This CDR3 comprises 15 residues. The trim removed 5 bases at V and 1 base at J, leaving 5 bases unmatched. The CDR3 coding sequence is TGTGCCATCAGTCCCGGGACAGGGAATAACTATGGCTACACCTTC. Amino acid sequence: CAISPGTGNNYGYTF.

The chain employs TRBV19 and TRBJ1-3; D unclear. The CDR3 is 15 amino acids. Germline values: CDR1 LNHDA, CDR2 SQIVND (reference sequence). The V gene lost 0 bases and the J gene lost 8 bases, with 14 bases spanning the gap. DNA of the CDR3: TGTGCCAGTAGTATAGATCTCCCCCCCCGCGACACCATATATTTT. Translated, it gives CASSIDLPPRDTIYF.

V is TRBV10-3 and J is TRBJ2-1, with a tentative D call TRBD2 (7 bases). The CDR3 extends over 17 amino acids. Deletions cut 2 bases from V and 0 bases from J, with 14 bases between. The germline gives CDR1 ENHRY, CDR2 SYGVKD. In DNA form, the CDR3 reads TGTGCCATCAGTGAGCCGGGAGGACAGTCCTCCTACAATGAGCAGTTCTTC. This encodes CAISEPGGQSSYNEQFF.

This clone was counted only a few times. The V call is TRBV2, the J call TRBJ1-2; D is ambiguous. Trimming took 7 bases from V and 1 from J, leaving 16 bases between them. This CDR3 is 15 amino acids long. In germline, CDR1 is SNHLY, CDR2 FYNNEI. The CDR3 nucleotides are TGTGCCAGCACGGCCCTAAAGACACTTAACTATGGCTACACCTTC. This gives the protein CASTALKTLNYGYTF.

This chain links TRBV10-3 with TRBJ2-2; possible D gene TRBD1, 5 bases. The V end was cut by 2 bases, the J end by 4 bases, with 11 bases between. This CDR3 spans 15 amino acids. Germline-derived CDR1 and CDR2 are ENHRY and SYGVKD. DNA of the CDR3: TGTGCCATCAGTGAGGAAAGGGGCGGCACCGGGGAGCTGTTTTTT. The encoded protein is CAISEERGGTGELFF.

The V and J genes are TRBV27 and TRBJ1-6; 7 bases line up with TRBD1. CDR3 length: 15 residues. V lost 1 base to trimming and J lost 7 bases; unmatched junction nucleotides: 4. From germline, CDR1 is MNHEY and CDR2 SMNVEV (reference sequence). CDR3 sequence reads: CASSLWGTVNSPLHF. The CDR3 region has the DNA TGTGCCAGCAGTTTATGGGGGACAGTAAATTCACCCCTCCACTTT.

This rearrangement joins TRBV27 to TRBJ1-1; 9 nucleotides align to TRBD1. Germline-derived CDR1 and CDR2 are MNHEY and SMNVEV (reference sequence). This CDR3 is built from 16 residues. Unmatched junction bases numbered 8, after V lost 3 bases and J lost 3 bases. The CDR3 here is CASSFRTGTGYTEAFF. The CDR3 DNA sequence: TGTGCCAGCAGTTTCCGAACCGGGACAGGGTACACTGAAGCTTTCTTT.

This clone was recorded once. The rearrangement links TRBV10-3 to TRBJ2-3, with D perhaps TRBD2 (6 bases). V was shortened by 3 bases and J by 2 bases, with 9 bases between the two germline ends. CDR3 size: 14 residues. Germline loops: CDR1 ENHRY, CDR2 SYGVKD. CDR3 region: CAISDGGFTDTQYF. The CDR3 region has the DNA TGTGCCATCAGTGACGGGGGTTTCACAGATACGCAGTATTTT.